This T cell receptor (beta chain) came from a study of T cell repertoires in cytomegalovirus infection. V lost 5 bases, J lost 5 bases, and 10 bases lay in between. This CDR3 region has 13 residues. Germline values: CDR1 MGHRA, CDR2 YSYEKL. TCRdb reprocessed the reads with MiXCR, giving one entry per CDR3 protein. Of about 260,000 distinct CDR3 sequences in the sample, 12% to 15% are singletons; the top ten hold about 8.7%. This clonotype was seen at least ten times. This rearrangement joins TRBV4-1 to TRBJ1-5; perhaps TRBD1 as D (6 bases). Material: PBMCs. The clonotype comes from a human donor in good health (CMV status not recorded). Some clones in this sample may be carry-over from other donors' samples. CDR3 nucleotides: TGCGCCAGCAGCTACCACAGGGATCAGCCCCAGCATTTT. As protein: CASSYHRDQPQHF.